This passage covers 4 T cell receptor beta chains from one sample sequenced in a study of blood T cell repertoires in COVID-19. Using immunoSEQ multiplex PCR, the repertoire was profiled, and TCRdb retains in-frame clones only, with some absent. Of about 110,000 clones listed, around 83% were seen once; the top ten hold under 5%. The specimen sequenced was peripheral blood. The receptors stem from a woman between 65 and 79 years old with acute or convalescent COVID-19.

The rearrangement joins TRBV7-8 to TRBJ2-4, with D possibly matching TRBD2 (5 bases). CDR3 size: 11 residues. Germline lookup yields CDR1 SGHVS and CDR2 FQNEAQ. Deletions cut 5 bases from V and 10 bases from J, with 9 bases between. CDR3 DNA sequence: TGTGCCAGCAGCCGCGGCGGGATTCAGTACTTC. Its translation is CASSRGGIQYF.

V gene TRBV19 combines with J gene TRBJ1-2; D is unclear. V lost 4 bases to trimming and J lost 5 bases, with 17 bases between them. The germline gives CDR1 LNHDA, CDR2 SQIVND (reference sequence). This CDR3 has 15 amino acids. The DNA of the CDR3 is TGTGCCAGTAGTACAACGACAACTTCGGGGTATGGCTACACCTTC. Encoded protein: CASSTTTTSGYGYTF.

CDR3 sequence reads: CASSQDHRSQETQYF. CDR3 DNA sequence: TGCGCCAGCAGCCAAGATCACAGGAGCCAAGAGACCCAGTACTTC. V usage is TRBV4-3 and J usage is TRBJ2-5; D is possibly TRBD1 (5 bases). This CDR3 region has 15 residues. Deletions cut 0 bases from V and 1 base from J, with 9 bases between. Per germline, CDR1 LGHNA and CDR2 YSLEER.

The rearrangement uses TRBV27 and TRBJ2-2; 12 nucleotides line up with TRBD1. CDR3 length: 16 residues. Germline CDR1 MNHEY, CDR2 SMNVEV (reference sequence). Germline trimming cut 7 bases from V and 1 base from J; bases unmatched to any gene: 4. The CDR3: CASKGQGARNTGELFF. CDR3 bases: TGTGCCAGCAAGGGACAGGGGGCGCGGAACACCGGGGAGCTGTTTTTT.